This T cell receptor (beta chain) was documented in a study of T cell responses to AZD1222 COVID-19 vaccine. Overall study results and limits: A rise in Spike-specific TCR breadth and depth followed two AZD1222 doses. Baseline testing showed seropositivity in only a handful of AZD1222 recipients.

The data were produced by immunoSEQ multiplex PCR, yet TCRdb's version contains in-frame clones alone and is incomplete. Its table lists 150,000 or so clones. V lost 6 bases to trimming and J lost 6 bases, with 14 bases between them. The CDR3 is 14 amino acids. Germline lookup yields CDR1 SGHTA and CDR2 FQGNSA. With regard to this clone: Its antigen is unidentified.

Sequences were obtained from peripheral blood. This chain connects TRBV7-2 to TRBJ1-4; a possible D gene is TRBD1 (6 bases). The source of this sequence is an adult in good health. CDR3 DNA sequence: TGTGCCAGCAGTTCAGGGGTGAGGGATGAAAAACTGTTTTTT. It yields the protein CASSSGVRDEKLFF.